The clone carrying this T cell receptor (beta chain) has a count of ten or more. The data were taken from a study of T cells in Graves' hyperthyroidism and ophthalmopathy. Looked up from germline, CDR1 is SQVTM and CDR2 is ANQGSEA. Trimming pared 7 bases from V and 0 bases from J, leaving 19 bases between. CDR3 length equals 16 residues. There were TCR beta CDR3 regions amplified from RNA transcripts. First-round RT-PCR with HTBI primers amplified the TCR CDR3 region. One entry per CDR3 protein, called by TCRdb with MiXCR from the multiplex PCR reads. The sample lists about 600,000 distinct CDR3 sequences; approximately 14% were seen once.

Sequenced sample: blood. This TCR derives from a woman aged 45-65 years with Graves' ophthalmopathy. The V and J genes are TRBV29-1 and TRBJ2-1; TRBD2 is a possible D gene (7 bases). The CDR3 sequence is CSAEGGRRGSYNEQFF. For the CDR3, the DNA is TGCAGCGCTGAGGGGGGGAGACGTGGCTCCTACAATGAGCAGTTCTTC.